This T cell receptor beta chain originates from a study of control samples from healthy donors and cancer patients. Sequencing was performed with immunoSEQ multiplex PCR; in TCRdb, only in-frame clones are kept and a portion is missing. The data show 100,000 to 150,000 clones, roughly 84% seen once. Germline V CDR1 and CDR2: SGDLS, YYNGEE. CDR3 size: 16 residues. Trimming stripped 1 base from V and 2 bases from J, with 14 bases between. This sequence was found in a man aged 18 to 29 in good health. Sequenced sample: blood. The V and J genes are TRBV9 and TRBJ2-3, with D possibly TRBD2 on 6 matching bases. The CDR3 coding sequence is TGTGCCAGCAGCGTATATATTCGCGGGATCACAGATACGCAGTATTTT. It encodes CASSVYIRGITDTQYF.